This T cell receptor (beta chain) derives from a study of T cell changes during pregnancy in multiple sclerosis. The junction had 3 bases not matched to a gene; V was cut back by 4 bases and J by 3 bases. Germline values: CDR1 KGHSH, CDR2 LQKENI. The CDR3 has 15 amino acids. Libraries were prepared by immunoSEQ multiplex PCR; TCRdb keeps only in-frame clonotypes and omits some of them. This table holds 75,000 to 100,000 clones, about nine tenths found once. This clone is a singleton in its sample. Sample: peripheral blood, taken in the second trimester of pregnancy. This TCR derives from a female donor in good health, enrolled as a control in a pregnancy study. The rearrangement uses TRBV18 and TRBJ2-3; 11 positions match TRBD2. The CDR3 loop reads CASSRTSGPTDTQYF. The CDR3 DNA reads as TGTGCCAGCTCACGGACTAGCGGGCCTACAGATACGCAGTATTTT. Together with reference TRBV18 and TRBJ2-3, the CDR3 gives the full variable domain: NAGVMQNPRHLVRRRGQEARLRCSPMKGHSHVYWYRQLPEEGLKFMVYLQKENIIDESGMPKERFSAEFPKEGPSILRIQQVVRGDSAAYFCASSRTSGPTDTQYFGPGTRLTVL.